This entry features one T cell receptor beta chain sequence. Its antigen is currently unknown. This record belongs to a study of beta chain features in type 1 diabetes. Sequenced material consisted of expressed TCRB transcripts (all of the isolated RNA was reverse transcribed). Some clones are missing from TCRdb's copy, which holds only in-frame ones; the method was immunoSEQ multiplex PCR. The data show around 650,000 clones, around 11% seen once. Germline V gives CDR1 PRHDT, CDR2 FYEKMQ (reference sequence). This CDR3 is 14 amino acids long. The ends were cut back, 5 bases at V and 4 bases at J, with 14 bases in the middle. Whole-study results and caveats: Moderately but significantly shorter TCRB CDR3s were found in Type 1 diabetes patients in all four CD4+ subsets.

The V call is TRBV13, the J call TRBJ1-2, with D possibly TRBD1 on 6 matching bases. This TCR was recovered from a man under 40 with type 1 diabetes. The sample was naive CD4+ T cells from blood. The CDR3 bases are TGTGCCAGCAGCCTCGAAGGGGGGATCTATGGCTACACCTTC. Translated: CASSLEGGIYGYTF.